Each of the 19 T cell receptor beta chains below was sequenced from the same sample in a study of regulatory T cells in long-lasting Graves disease. Combining iRepertoire HTBI primers with Arm-PCR of CDR3 regions, the authors built TCR beta libraries. In TCRdb, the multiplex PCR reads were re-called with MiXCR into one record per CDR3 protein. The sample has over 650,000 distinct CDR3 sequences; about 32% are singletons. Time point: persistent/refractory GD, antithyroid drugs over 5 years with positive TRAb. PBMC RNA served as the TCR library source. Sequencing was performed on peripheral blood mononuclear cells (PBMCs), taken when the disease was refractory, from a patient treated with antithyroid drugs. The source is a female donor with Graves disease.

The gene calls are TRBV20-1 and TRBJ1-6; TRBD1 aligns across 8 bases. The V gene's germline CDR1 is DFQATT and CDR2 SNEGSKA (reference sequence). The CDR3 is 17 amino acids. The trim removed 0 bases at V and 10 bases at J, leaving 14 bases unmatched. CDR3 DNA sequence: TGCAGTGCTAGAGATATTGAGTCGGCAGGGGGCTACTCACCCCTCCACTTT. Translated: CSARDIESAGGYSPLHF.

This clonotype was detected only a few times. CDR3 DNA sequence: TGCAGTGCTAGAGAACCGGGAGGATCACCCCTCCACTTT. Its translation is CSAREPGGSPLHF. The chain carries TRBV20-1 and TRBJ1-6; D remains unclear. The CDR3 contains 13 residues. Germline V gene data show CDR1 as DFQATT and CDR2 as SNEGSKA (reference sequence). Trimming removed 0 bases from V and 10 bases from J, with 10 bases in between.

This clonotype has at least ten counts. The V and J genes are TRBV28 and TRBJ1-2; 7 nucleotides line up with TRBD1. This CDR3 region has 14 residues. Per germline, CDR1 MDHEN and CDR2 SYDVKM. V trimming: 7 bases; J trimming: 4 bases; junction bases outside the gene matches: 9. CDR3 nucleotides: TGTGCCAGCACCGACGAGGGGGCAAGCTATGGCTACACCTTC. Its protein product is CASTDEGASYGYTF.

This clonotype was counted ten times or more. The chain has TRBV6-5 and TRBJ2-5; TRBD1 agrees at 7 bases. This CDR3 is 14 amino acids long. With 2 bases clipped from V and 2 bases from J, the junction kept 2 bases outside the gene matches. Germline V gives CDR1 MNHEY, CDR2 SVGAGI. In DNA form, the CDR3 reads TGTGCCAGCAGTTACGGGACAGCTCAAGAGACCCAGTACTTC. Residues: CASSYGTAQETQYF.

The chain joins TRBV12-3 or TRBV12-4 to TRBJ1-5; D is possibly TRBD1 (5 bases). Trimming pared 1 base from V and 3 bases from J, leaving 10 bases between. The CDR3 is made up of 15 amino acids. CDR3 bases: TGTGCCAGCAGTTTAGGGGGGTCCCTCAATCAGCCCCAGCATTTT. Protein product: CASSLGGSLNQPQHF.

V gene TRBV6-7 combines with J gene TRBJ1-2; 11 bases are shared with TRBD1. TRBV6-7 is flagged as an ORF with uncertain function. The CDR3 totals 16 residues. Trimming took 2 bases from V and 0 from J; bases not matched to a gene: 2. CDR3 residues: CASSYGGQGANYGYTF. The CDR3 DNA sequence: TGTGCCAGCAGTTACGGGGGACAGGGGGCTAACTATGGCTACACCTTC.

The chain uses TRBV29-1 and TRBJ1-2; TRBD1 is a possible D gene (5 bases). CDR1 is SQVTM, CDR2 ANQGSEA, per germline. The length of the CDR3 is 13 residues. Trimming removed 4 bases at V and 5 bases at J, with 14 bases between. Written as DNA, the CDR3 is TGCAGCGTTGTAGTGGGGGGAGGGTATGGCTACACCTTC. Protein: CSVVVGGGYGYTF.

The genes are TRBV12-3 or TRBV12-4 and TRBJ1-4; 12 bases agree with TRBD1. Trimming at V came to 6 bases and at J to 7 bases, leaving 9 bases not matched to a gene. The CDR3 spans 16 residues. The CDR3 nucleotides are TGTGCCAGCAGCACGGGGACAGGGGGCTTTGGTGAAAAACTGTTTTTT. This encodes CASSTGTGGFGEKLFF.

The chain is built from TRBV10-3 and TRBJ1-4, with TRBD1 matching 7 bases. The V gene's germline CDR1 is ENHRY and CDR2 SYGVKD. The CDR3 sequence is 15 residues long. V shed 3 bases, J shed 5 bases, and the junction held 6 bases outside the gene matches. As DNA, the CDR3 is TGTGCCATCAGTGATCAGACAGGGCGGAATGAAAAACTGTTTTTT. Protein sequence: CAISDQTGRNEKLFF.

This clonotype was recorded a few times. The chain joins TRBV12-3 or TRBV12-4 to TRBJ2-7, with D maybe TRBD2 (6 bases). The CDR3 extends over 17 amino acids. The V end was cut by 3 bases, the J end by 2 bases, with 20 bases between. CDR3 protein: CASSFQMTRRGAYEQYF. As DNA, the CDR3 is TGTGCCAGCAGTTTCCAAATGACTAGGCGGGGCGCCTACGAGCAGTACTTC.

This clonotype has a handful of counts. The V gene is TRBV5-1, the J gene TRBJ1-2; a weak D match, TRBD1 (5 bases). Trimming left V 5 bases short and J 7 bases short, with 18 bases between. Germline assignment: CDR1 SGHRS and CDR2 YFSETQ. The CDR3 length is 14 residues. The CDR3 is CASRLEGMGSGYTF. In DNA form, the CDR3 reads TGCGCCAGCAGGCTGGAGGGGATGGGGAGTGGCTACACCTTC.

This clonotype was counted ten times or more. The rearrangement links TRBV2 to TRBJ2-7, with 12 bases lining up with TRBD2. Germline loops: CDR1 SNHLY, CDR2 FYNNEI. V shed 7 bases and J 5 bases; nucleotides not matched to a gene: 6. The CDR3 totals 14 residues. As DNA, the CDR3 is TGTGCCAGCACCCGACTAGCGGGAGCCAACGAGCAGTACTTC. This encodes CASTRLAGANEQYF.

The chain couples TRBV6-1 to TRBJ1-5; the D is unclear. CDR1 and CDR2 from the germline V gene are MNHNS and SASEGT. The CDR3 runs to 16 residues. V was pared by 3 bases and J by 0 bases, with 12 bases between. CDR3 protein: CASSEASAGSNQPQHF. CDR3 coding DNA: TGTGCCAGCAGTGAGGCTTCGGCCGGTAGCAATCAGCCCCAGCATTTT.

There are many counts of this clonotype. The chain has TRBV28 and TRBJ1-2; TRBD1 matches 11 bases. With V trimmed by 5 bases and J by 6 bases, 8 bases remained unmatched. Per the germline V gene, CDR1 is MDHEN and CDR2 is SYDVKM. The CDR3 runs to 15 residues. DNA of the CDR3: TGTGCCAGCAGTAGTGCGGGACAGGGGGGAAATGGCTACACCTTC. It translates to CASSSAGQGGNGYTF.

This clonotype was counted only a few times. This chain connects TRBV5-1 to TRBJ1-5; D gene ambiguous. Trimming cost V 4 bases and J 7 bases, with 18 bases left between them. The germline CDR1 and CDR2 sequences are SGHRS and YFSETQ. The CDR3 covers 15 residues. CDR3 region: CASSTGPGGSQPQHF. CDR3 in DNA: TGCGCCAGCAGCACCGGACCGGGCGGGAGCCAGCCCCAGCATTTT.

Concerning this clonotype itself: This may arise from a read error, as a much more abundant clone is one base away. The chain recombines TRBV2 with TRBJ2-2; 8 nucleotides line up with TRBD1. The CDR3 spans 15 residues. CDR1 SNHLY and CDR2 FYNNEI come from the germline V gene. The CDR3 here is CASALTGVHTGELSF. The DNA of the CDR3 is TGTGCCAGCGCCTTGACAGGGGTGCACACCGGGGAGCTGTCTTTT.

The J gene is TRBJ2-7, the V gene TRBV5-1, with a tentative D call TRBD2 (6 bases). V was clipped by 0 bases and J by 0 bases, with 10 bases between them. Germline assignment: CDR1 SGHRS and CDR2 YFSETQ. The CDR3 consists of 15 residues. CDR3 coding DNA: TGCGCCAGCAGCTTGGCCCCGGACTACTCCTACGAGCAGTACTTC. Protein sequence: CASSLAPDYSYEQYF.

This clonotype has more than one count but fewer than ten. The chain links TRBV27 to TRBJ1-4; 8 nucleotides align to TRBD1. The CDR3 contains 15 residues. Looked up from germline, CDR1 is MNHEY and CDR2 is SMNVEV (reference sequence). With 5 bases clipped from V and 6 bases from J, the junction kept 8 bases outside the gene matches. The CDR3 DNA reads as TGTGCCAGCAGTCCCCCGACAGGGGCACATGAAAAACTGTTTTTT. It specifies CASSPPTGAHEKLFF. Looking up the rest from reference TRBV27 and TRBJ1-4 gives the full variable domain: EAQVTQNPRYLITVTGKKLTVTCSQNMNHEYMSWYRQDPGLGLRQIYYSMNVEVTDKGDVPEGYKVSRKEKRNFPLILESPSPNQTSLYFCASSPPTGAHEKLFFGSGTQLSVL.

The chain carries TRBV6-1 and TRBJ2-7, with no clear D. CDR1 and CDR2 from the germline V gene are MNHNS and SASEGT. The CDR3 runs 12 residues. Trimming took off 5 bases at V and 4 bases at J, with 9 bases between the two ends. This CDR3 is CASSPARYEQYF. The CDR3, as DNA: TGTGCCAGCAGTCCAGCCCGGTACGAGCAGTACTTC.